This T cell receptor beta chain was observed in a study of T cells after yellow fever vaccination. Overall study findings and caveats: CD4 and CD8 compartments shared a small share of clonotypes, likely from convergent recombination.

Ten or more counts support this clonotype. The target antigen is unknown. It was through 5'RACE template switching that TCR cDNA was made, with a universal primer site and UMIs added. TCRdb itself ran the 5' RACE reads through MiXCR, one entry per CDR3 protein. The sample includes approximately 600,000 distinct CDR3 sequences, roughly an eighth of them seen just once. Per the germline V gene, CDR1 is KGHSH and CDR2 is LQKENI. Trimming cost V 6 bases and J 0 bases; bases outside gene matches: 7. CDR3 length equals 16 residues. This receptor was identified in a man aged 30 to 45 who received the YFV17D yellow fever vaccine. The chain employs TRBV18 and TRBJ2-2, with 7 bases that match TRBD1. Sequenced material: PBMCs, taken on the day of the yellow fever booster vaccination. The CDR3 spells CASSQQGPANTGELFF. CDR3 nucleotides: TGTGCCAGCTCGCAACAGGGGCCCGCGAACACCGGGGAGCTGTTTTTT. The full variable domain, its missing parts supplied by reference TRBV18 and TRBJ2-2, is NAGVMQNPRHLVRRRGQEARLRCSPMKGHSHVYWYRQLPEEGLKFMVYLQKENIIDESGMPKERFSAEFPKEGPSILRIQQVVRGDSAAYFCASSQQGPANTGELFFGEGSRLTVL.